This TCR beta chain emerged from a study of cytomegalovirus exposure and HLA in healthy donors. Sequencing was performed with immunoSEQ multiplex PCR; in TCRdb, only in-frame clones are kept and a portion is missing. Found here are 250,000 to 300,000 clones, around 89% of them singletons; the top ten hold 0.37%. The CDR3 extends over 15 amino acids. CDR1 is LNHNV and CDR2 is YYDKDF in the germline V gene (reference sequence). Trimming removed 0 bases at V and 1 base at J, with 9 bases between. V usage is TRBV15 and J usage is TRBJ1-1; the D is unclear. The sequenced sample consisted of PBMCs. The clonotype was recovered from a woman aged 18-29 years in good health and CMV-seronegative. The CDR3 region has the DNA TGTGCCACCAGCAGAGAGGAGTCGGCGAACACTGAAGCTTTCTTT. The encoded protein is CATSREESANTEAFF.